These 12 T cell receptor beta chains originate from one sample sequenced in a study of post-analysis software for immune sequencing data. These receptors' targets are unknown. Findings and caveats of the study: TRBV5-6, TRBV5-1 and TRBV20-1 were among roughly five TRBV segments more frequent in patients than controls.

Unique molecular identifiers were present in the TCR beta cDNA libraries. TCRdb re-called the PCR reads through MiXCR, storing one row per CDR3 protein. The table lists about 500,000 distinct CDR3 sequences, under 55% of them singletons. The sequencing sample was made of blood. The receptors stem from a girl aged 10-17 years with multiple sclerosis.

This rearrangement joins TRBV9 to TRBJ1-2, with no clear D. V lost 0 bases to trimming and J lost 1 base, with 7 bases between them. Looked up from germline, CDR1 is SGDLS and CDR2 is YYNGEE. CDR3 length: 14 residues. CDR3 sequence (DNA): TGTGCCAGCAGCGTAGACGTCGGTAACTATGGCTACACCTTC. It is translated as CASSVDVGNYGYTF.

The chain combines TRBV20-1 with TRBJ2-2, with 12 bases identical to TRBD2. The CDR3 has 15 residues. Germline assignment: CDR1 DFQATT and CDR2 SNEGSKA (reference sequence). Trimming at V came to 3 bases and at J to 7 bases, leaving 6 bases not matched to a gene. CDR3 in DNA: TGCAGTGCTAGTTCTAGCGGGAGGGCCCACGGGGAGCTGTTTTTT. Protein product: CSASSSGRAHGELFF.

The chain links TRBV12-3 or TRBV12-4 to TRBJ2-5, with D tentatively TRBD1 (6 bases). The germline V and J ends were trimmed by 5 bases and 5 bases, with 15 bases remaining between them. The length of the CDR3 is 14 residues. CDR3 bases: TGTGCCAGCAGTCCCTTAGGGGGTACGGAGACCCAGTACTTC. The encoded protein is CASSPLGGTETQYF.

The table lists this clonotype with many counts. The chain joins TRBV12-3 or TRBV12-4 to TRBJ2-1; D is uncertain. This CDR3 region has 15 residues. The V and J ends lost 7 bases and 6 bases respectively, with 19 bases between them. Here the CDR3 DNA reads TGTGCCAGCACGGCGAATAGATTGGGGATCAATGAGCAGTTCTTC. Translated: CASTANRLGINEQFF.

This clonotype was recorded a few times. The chain links TRBV28 to TRBJ2-3; D unclear. The CDR3 has 13 residues. From germline, CDR1 is MDHEN and CDR2 SYDVKM. With 3 bases removed from V and 4 bases from J, the gap between germline ends came to 8 bases. This CDR3 reads CASSLAQSDTQYF. The CDR3 nucleotides are TGTGCCAGCAGTTTGGCACAGTCAGATACGCAGTATTTT.

This chain links TRBV20-1 with TRBJ1-4, with 7 bases aligning to TRBD1. Per the germline V gene, CDR1 is DFQATT and CDR2 is SNEGSKA (reference sequence). The CDR3 is 14 residues long. Trimming removed 6 bases from V and 3 bases from J; junction bases left unmatched: 7. The CDR3 region has the DNA TGCAGTGCCGCCCGGGGGACAGCTAATGAAAAACTGTTTTTT. Translation gives CSAARGTANEKLFF.

V usage is TRBV4-2 and J usage is TRBJ2-7; no clear D gene. The V end lost 0 bases, the J end lost 2 bases, and 17 bases lay between the germline ends. CDR3 size: 17 residues. The germline CDR1 and CDR2 sequences are LGHNA and YNFKEQ. The CDR3 coding sequence is TGTGCCAGCAGCCAAGATGTCCTGACCCCAGACGCCTACGAGCAGTACTTC. It is translated as CASSQDVLTPDAYEQYF.

This clonotype was counted once. This chain links TRBV5-1 with TRBJ2-7; 8 bases are a match to TRBD1. With V trimmed by 3 bases and J by 3 bases, 5 bases remained unmatched. There are 14 residues in the CDR3. CDR1 SGHRS and CDR2 YFSETQ come from the germline V gene. The CDR3 nucleotides are TGCGCCAGCAGCTCAACGGACAGGGTCTACGAGCAGTACTTC. Its protein product is CASSSTDRVYEQYF. The whole variable domain, filled in from reference TRBV5-1 and TRBJ2-7, reads KAGVTQTPRYLIKTRGQQVTLSCSPISGHRSVSWYQQTPGQGLQFLFEYFSETQRNKGNFPGRFSGRQFSNSRSEMNVSTLELGDSALYLCASSSTDRVYEQYFGPGTRLTVT.

The rearrangement links TRBV5-1 to TRBJ2-1; the D gene could be TRBD1 or TRBD2 (5 bases each). The V and J ends lost 0 bases and 6 bases respectively, with 10 bases between them. The germline CDR1 and CDR2 sequences are SGHRS and YFSETQ. The CDR3 spans 14 residues. CDR3 in DNA: TGCGCCAGCAGCTTGGCAGCCGGGGCCAATGAGCAGTTCTTC. Translation: CASSLAAGANEQFF.

This chain uses TRBV4-2 with TRBJ2-3; 13 nucleotides align to TRBD2. This CDR3 contains 18 residues. V lost 0 bases, J lost 4 bases, and 7 bases stayed unmatched. Germline V gene sequence: CDR1 LGHNA, CDR2 YNFKEQ. CDR3 sequence reads: CASSQERGLAGVADTQYF. CDR3 in DNA: TGTGCCAGCAGCCAAGAGAGAGGACTAGCGGGAGTCGCAGATACGCAGTATTTT.

The chain is built from TRBV25-1 and TRBJ2-6, with 7 bases aligning to TRBD1. V lost 5 bases and J lost 0; bases outside the gene matches: 7. The CDR3 extends over 17 amino acids. CDR1 is MGHDK, CDR2 SYGVNS, per germline. Here the CDR3 DNA reads TGTGCCAGCAGTCACCGACAGGGTCGCTCTGGGGCCAACGTCCTGACTTTC. The encoded protein is CASSHRQGRSGANVLTF.

The CDR3 bases are TGTGCCAGCAGCCCAGGACTGACGAACACTGAAGCTTTCTTT. It translates to CASSPGLTNTEAFF. The chain is built from TRBV28 and TRBJ1-1; D gene ambiguous. V was shortened by 6 bases and J by 1 base, with 12 bases between the two germline ends. In germline, CDR1 is MDHEN, CDR2 SYDVKM. The CDR3 extends over 14 amino acids.